The subject of this entry is one TCR beta chain. The data stem from a study of shared clonotypes between healthy human individuals. Germline V gene data show CDR1 as MGHRA and CDR2 as YSYEKL. The CDR3 consists of 17 residues. The V segment lost 4 bases and the J segment 2 bases; nucleotides outside the gene matches: 9. Using immunoSEQ multiplex PCR, the repertoire was profiled, and TCRdb retains in-frame clones only, with some absent. The data show approximately 460,000 clones, 60% to 80% seen once. This chain connects TRBV4-1 to TRBJ2-7, with TRBD1 identical over 12 bases. Sample: PBMCs. The sequence came from a woman aged 40 to 50 in good health. Some clones in this sample may be carry-over from other donors' samples. The CDR3 coding sequence is TGCGCCAGCAGCCCCACTCGGGACAGGGGGCTGGCCTACGAGCAGTACTTC. This translates into CASSPTRDRGLAYEQYF.